Sequencing of this T cell receptor beta chain was carried out in a study of blood T cell repertoires in COVID-19. Study background: Specimens from acute and convalescent COVID-19 originated in the United States, Italy and Spain.

Donors were grouped by their self-reported clinical history. For recovered donors of Cohort 3, there were two negative PCRs, clearance, or symptom resolution. Germline CDR1 and CDR2: MNHEY and SMNVEV (reference sequence). This CDR3 contains 12 residues. A word on this clone: Sequence at one end of the junction differs from germline and may be a read error.

Study processing details: For nucleated cells, counts were estimated from reference gene primer amplification. Sequencing used immunoSEQ multiplex PCR; TCRdb keeps in-frame clones, though not all of them. V, J and clone size derive from that table, while D and trimming were established from the DNA sequence. The sample shows about 380,000 clones, around 87% of them seen only once. The sample taken for sequencing was PBMCs or T cells enriched from blood (not recorded which). The V gene is TRBV27, the J gene TRBJ1-2; tentative D call: TRBD1 (6 bases). The clonotype comes from a man under 40 who had recovered from COVID-19. CDR3 bases: TGTGCCAGCAGTTTAAGAACAGGGAAAGTGGAGTTC. Protein: CASSLRTGKVEF.